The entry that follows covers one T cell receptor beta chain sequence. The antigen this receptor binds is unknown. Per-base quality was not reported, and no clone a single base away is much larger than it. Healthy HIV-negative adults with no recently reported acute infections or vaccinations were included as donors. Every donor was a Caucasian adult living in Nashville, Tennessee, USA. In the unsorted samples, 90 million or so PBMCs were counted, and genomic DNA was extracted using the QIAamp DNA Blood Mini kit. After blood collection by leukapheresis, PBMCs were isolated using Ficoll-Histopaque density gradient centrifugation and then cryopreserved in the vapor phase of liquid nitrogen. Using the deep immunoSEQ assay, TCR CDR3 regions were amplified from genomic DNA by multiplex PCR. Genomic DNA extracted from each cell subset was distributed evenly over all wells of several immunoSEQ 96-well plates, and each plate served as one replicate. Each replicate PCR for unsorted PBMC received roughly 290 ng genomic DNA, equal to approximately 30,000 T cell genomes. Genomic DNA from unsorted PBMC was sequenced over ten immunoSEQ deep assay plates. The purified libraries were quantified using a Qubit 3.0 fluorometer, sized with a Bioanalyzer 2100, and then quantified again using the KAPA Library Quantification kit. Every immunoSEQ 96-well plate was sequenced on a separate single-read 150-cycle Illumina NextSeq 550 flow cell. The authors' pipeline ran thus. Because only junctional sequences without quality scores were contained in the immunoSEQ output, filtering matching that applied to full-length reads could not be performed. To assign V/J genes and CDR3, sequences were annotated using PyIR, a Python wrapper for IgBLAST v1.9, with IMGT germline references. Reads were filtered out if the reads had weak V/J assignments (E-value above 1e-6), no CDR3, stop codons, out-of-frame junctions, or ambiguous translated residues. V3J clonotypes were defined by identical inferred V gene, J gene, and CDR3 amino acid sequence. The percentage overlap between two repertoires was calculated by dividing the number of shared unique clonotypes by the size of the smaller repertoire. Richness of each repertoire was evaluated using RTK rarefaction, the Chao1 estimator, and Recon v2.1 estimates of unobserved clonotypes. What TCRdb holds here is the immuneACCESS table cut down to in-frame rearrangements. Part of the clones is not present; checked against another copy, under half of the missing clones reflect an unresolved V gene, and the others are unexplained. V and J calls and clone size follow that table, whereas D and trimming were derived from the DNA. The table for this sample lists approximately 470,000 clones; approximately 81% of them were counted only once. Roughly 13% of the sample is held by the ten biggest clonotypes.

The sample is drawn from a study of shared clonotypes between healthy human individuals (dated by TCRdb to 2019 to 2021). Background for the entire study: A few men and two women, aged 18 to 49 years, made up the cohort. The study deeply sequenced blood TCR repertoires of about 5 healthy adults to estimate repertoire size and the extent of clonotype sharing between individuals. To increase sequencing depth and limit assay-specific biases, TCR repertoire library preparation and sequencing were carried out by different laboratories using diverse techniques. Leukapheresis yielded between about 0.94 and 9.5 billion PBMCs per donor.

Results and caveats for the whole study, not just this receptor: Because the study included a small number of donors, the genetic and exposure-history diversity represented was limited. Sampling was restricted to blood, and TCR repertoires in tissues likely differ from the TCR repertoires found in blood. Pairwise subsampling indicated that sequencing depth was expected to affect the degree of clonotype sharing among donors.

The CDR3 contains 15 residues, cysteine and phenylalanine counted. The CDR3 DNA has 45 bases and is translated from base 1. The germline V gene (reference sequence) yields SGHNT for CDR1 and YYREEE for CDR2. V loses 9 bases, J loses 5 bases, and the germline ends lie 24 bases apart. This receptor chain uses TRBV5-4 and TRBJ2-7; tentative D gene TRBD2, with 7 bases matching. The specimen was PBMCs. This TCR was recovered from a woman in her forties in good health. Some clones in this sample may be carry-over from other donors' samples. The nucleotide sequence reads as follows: TGTGCCACAAAGACCGGAGGGGGAGGGCCACACGAGCAGTACTTC. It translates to CATKTGGGGPHEQYF.